This entry lists 14 T cell receptor beta chains sequenced from one sample in a study of cytomegalovirus exposure and HLA in healthy donors. The PCR ran on 60 Vbeta and 13 Jbeta primers. TCRdb keeps only in-frame clones here, not all; method: immunoSEQ multiplex PCR. The repertoire holds 95,000 to 100,000 clones, with roughly 71% as singletons. The sequencing input was PBMCs. All receptors derive from a man aged 50-60 years in good health and CMV-seronegative.

The chain links TRBV7-2 to TRBJ1-5; D possibly corresponds to TRBD1 (6 bases). This CDR3 region has 14 residues. Germline CDR1 and CDR2: SGHTA and FQGNSA. The V gene lost 6 bases and the J gene lost 5 bases, with 14 bases spanning the gap. CDR3 bases: TGTGCCAGCAGTGCGAGGGGGTGGGATCAGCCCCAGCATTTT. Translating gives CASSARGWDQPQHF.

The rearrangement joins TRBV5-4 to TRBJ1-4; TRBD1 might be the D (5 bases). The V gene lost 4 bases and the J gene lost 7 bases, with 11 bases spanning the gap. Germline lookup yields CDR1 SGHNT and CDR2 YYREEE (reference sequence). The CDR3 consists of 13 residues. The CDR3 region has the DNA TGTGCCAGCAGCCTCCTGGGGGGTGAAAAACTGTTTTTT. Its protein product is CASSLLGGEKLFF.

In its sample, this clone was seen a few times. This same CDR3 is encoded by further DNA sequences in the sample. The V and J genes are TRBV28 and TRBJ2-7; 11 bases line up with TRBD1. Germline V CDR1 and CDR2: MDHEN, SYDVKM. Trimming removed 6 bases from V and 3 bases from J; junction bases left unmatched: 7. The CDR3 consists of 15 residues. The CDR3 here is CASSPSGTGGYEQYF. CDR3 sequence (DNA): TGTGCCAGCAGCCCCTCCGGGACAGGGGGCTACGAGCAGTACTTC. Using reference TRBV28 and TRBJ2-7 for the parts outside the CDR3, the full variable domain is DVKVTQSSRYLVKRTGEKVFLECVQDMDHENMFWYRQDPGLGLRLIYFSYDVKMKEKGDIPEGYSVSREKKERFSLILESASTNQTSMYLCASSPSGTGGYEQYFGPGTRLTVT.

The rearrangement uses TRBV6-5 and TRBJ1-4; 9 bases are shared with TRBD1. This CDR3 is 15 amino acids long. Germline V gene sequence: CDR1 MNHEY, CDR2 SVGAGI. V was clipped by 0 bases and J by 8 bases; unmatched bases: 4. The CDR3, as DNA: TGTGCCAGCAGTTACTCCCGACAGGGGGAGGAAAAACTGTTTTTT. Its translation: CASSYSRQGEEKLFF.

The CDR3, as DNA: TGTGCCAGCAGCTTGACAGGGCCTCCCCTTCGTTATGGCTACACCTTC. Its protein is CASSLTGPPLRYGYTF. The V gene is TRBV11-1, the J gene TRBJ1-2, with 7 bases lining up with TRBD1. Germline CDR1 and CDR2: SGHAT and FQDESV (reference sequence). CDR3 length: 16 residues. J gave up 5 bases and V 3 bases, and 12 bases lay outside the gene matches. The variable domain in full, completed from reference TRBV11-1 and TRBJ1-2, reads EAEVAQSPRYKITEKSQAVAFWCDPISGHATLYWYRQILGQGPELLVQFQDESVVDDSQLPKDRFSAERLKGVDSTLKIQPAELGDSAMYLCASSLTGPPLRYGYTFGSGTRLTVV.

The chain couples TRBV6-1 to TRBJ2-7; 7 bases agree with TRBD2. The CDR3 sequence is 14 residues long. Germline CDR1 is MNHNS and CDR2 is SASEGT. The V segment lost 5 bases and the J segment 3 bases; nucleotides outside the gene matches: 7. The CDR3 DNA follows: TGTGCCAGCAGTAGCAGCGGGACTAACTACGAGCAGTACTTC. Protein product: CASSSSGTNYEQYF.

The DNA for the CDR3 is TGTGCCAGCAGCTTAGGGGGAGCGGGAGCTCGAAATGAGCAGTTCTTC. The encoded protein is CASSLGGAGARNEQFF. V gene TRBV11-3 combines with J gene TRBJ2-1, with 8 positions matching TRBD2. CDR3 size: 16 residues. Germline trimming cut 1 base from V and 7 bases from J; bases unmatched to any gene: 9. CDR1 and CDR2 (germline): SGHNT, YENEEA.

This chain links TRBV5-1 with TRBJ2-2; D remains ambiguous. With 4 bases removed from V and 0 bases from J, the gap between germline ends came to 13 bases. This CDR3 contains 16 residues. Germline assignment: CDR1 SGHRS and CDR2 YFSETQ. CDR3 loop: CASSPDGVTNTGELFF. The CDR3 coding sequence is TGCGCCAGCAGCCCAGACGGAGTTACGAACACCGGGGAGCTGTTTTTT.

In its sample, this clone was seen a few times. This chain connects TRBV7-9 to TRBJ2-3; TRBD2 might be the D (6 bases). The CDR3 loop spans 11 amino acids. V was pared by 8 bases and J by 6 bases, with 9 bases between. Germline V gene data show CDR1 as SEHNR and CDR2 as FQNEAQ (reference sequence). In nucleotides, the CDR3 is TGTGCCAGCGGGGAGGATGATACGCAGTATTTT. Translation: CASGEDDTQYF. Full variable domain (remainder filled in from reference TRBV7-9 and TRBJ2-3): DTGVSQNPRHKITKRGQNVTFRCDPISEHNRLYWYRQTLGQGPEFLTYFQNEAQLEKSRLLSDRFSAERPKGSFSTLEIQRTEQGDSAMYLCASGEDDTQYFGPGTRLTVL.

In its sample, this clone was seen a few times. This chain connects TRBV4-3 to TRBJ2-2, with D tentatively TRBD1 (5 bases). The germline V gene has CDR1 LGHNA and CDR2 YSLEER. The ends were cut back, 3 bases at V and 6 bases at J, with 20 bases in the middle. The CDR3 has 17 residues. This CDR3 reads CASSQAFRTGASGELFF. In nucleotides, the CDR3 is TGCGCCAGCAGCCAGGCGTTTCGTACAGGAGCGTCCGGGGAGCTGTTTTTT.

The V call is TRBV30, the J call TRBJ2-5, with D possibly TRBD2 on 7 matching bases. Germline lookup yields CDR1 GTSNPN and CDR2 SVGIG (reference sequence). V lost 5 bases and J 5 bases, leaving 15 bases between the germline ends. This CDR3 comprises 13 residues. Here the CDR3 reads CAWAGAGQETQYF. CDR3 coding DNA: TGTGCCTGGGCGGGGGCAGGACAGGAGACCCAGTACTTC.

About this clone itself: Other DNA variants within this sample encode the same CDR3. The chain couples TRBV11-2 to TRBJ1-5, with D uncertain. Trimming left V 5 bases short and J 2 bases short, with 13 bases between. CDR3 length: 15 amino acids. The germline gives CDR1 SGHAT, CDR2 FQNNGV. The CDR3 sequence: CASSLGPGGNQPQHF. CDR3 coding DNA: TGTGCCAGCAGCCTCGGGCCCGGGGGCAATCAGCCCCAGCATTTT.

This clone has only a few counts. This sequence joins TRBV28 and TRBJ1-4; D might be TRBD1 (6 bases). The CDR3 is made up of 12 amino acids. The V and J ends lost 8 bases and 12 bases respectively, with 16 bases between them. Germline V gene data show CDR1 as MDHEN and CDR2 as SYDVKM. The CDR3 protein is CASYLQGGELFF. The CDR3 nucleotides read TGTGCCAGCTACCTACAGGGTGGGGAACTGTTTTTT.

The V gene is TRBV28, the J gene TRBJ1-1; D uncertain. Germline V gives CDR1 MDHEN, CDR2 SYDVKM. The CDR3 consists of 14 residues. The germline V and J ends were trimmed by 3 bases and 6 bases, with 14 bases remaining between them. This chain's CDR3 is CASSFIGSRAEAFF. The CDR3 bases are TGTGCCAGCAGTTTTATTGGGAGTAGGGCTGAAGCTTTCTTT.